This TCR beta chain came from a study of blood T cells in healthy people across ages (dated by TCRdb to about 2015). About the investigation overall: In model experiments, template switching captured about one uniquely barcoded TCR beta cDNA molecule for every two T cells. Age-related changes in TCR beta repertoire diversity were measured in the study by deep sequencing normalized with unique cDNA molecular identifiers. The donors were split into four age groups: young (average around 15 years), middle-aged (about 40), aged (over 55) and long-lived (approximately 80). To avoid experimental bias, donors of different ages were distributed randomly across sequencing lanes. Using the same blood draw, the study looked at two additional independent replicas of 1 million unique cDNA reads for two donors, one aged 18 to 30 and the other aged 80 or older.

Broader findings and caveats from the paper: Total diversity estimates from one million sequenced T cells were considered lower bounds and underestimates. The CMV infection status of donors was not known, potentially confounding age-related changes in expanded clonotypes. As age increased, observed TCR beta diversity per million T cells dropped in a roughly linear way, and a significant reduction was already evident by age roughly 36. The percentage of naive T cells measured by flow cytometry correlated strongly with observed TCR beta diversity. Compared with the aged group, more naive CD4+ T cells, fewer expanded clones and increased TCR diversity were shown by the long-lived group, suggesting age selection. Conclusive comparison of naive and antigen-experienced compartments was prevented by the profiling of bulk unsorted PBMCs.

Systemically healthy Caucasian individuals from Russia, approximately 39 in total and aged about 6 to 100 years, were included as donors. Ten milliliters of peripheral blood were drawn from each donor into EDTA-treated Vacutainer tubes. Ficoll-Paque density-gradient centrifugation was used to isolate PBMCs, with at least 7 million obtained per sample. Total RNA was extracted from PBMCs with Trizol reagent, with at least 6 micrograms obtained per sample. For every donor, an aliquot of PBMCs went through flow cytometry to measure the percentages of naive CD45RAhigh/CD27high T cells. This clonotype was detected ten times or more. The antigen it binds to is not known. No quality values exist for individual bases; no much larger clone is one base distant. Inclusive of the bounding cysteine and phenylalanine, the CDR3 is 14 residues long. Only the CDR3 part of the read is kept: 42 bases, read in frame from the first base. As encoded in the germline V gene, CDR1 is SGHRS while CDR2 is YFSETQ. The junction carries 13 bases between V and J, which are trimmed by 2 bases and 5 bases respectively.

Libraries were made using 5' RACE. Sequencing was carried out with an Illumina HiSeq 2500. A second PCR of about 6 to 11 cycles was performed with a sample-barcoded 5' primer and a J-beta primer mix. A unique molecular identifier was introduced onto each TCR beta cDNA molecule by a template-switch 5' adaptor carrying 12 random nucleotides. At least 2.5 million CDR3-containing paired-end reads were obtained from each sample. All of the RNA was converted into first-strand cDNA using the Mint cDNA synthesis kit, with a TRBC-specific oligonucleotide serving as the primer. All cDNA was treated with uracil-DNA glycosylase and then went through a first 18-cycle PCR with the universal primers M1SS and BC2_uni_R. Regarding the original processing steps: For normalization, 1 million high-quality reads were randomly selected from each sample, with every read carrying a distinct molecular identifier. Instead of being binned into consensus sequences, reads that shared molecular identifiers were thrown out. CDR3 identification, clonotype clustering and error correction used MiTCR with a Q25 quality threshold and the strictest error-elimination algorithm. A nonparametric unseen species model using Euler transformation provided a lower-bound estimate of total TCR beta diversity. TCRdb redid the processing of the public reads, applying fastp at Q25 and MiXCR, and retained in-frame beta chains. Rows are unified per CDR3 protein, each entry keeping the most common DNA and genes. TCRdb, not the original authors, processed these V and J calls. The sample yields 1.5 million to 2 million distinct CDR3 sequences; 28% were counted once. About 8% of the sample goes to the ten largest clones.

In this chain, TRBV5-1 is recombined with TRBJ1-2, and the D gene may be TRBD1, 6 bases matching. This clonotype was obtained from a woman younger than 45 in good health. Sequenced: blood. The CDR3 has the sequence CASSFRAGEYGYTF. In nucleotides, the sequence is TGCGCCAGCAGCTTTCGGGCAGGGGAGTATGGCTACACCTTC.